The 10 T cell receptor beta chains below all came from one sample that was sequenced in a study of blood T cell repertoires in COVID-19. Sequenced by immunoSEQ multiplex PCR; TCRdb stores in-frame clones only, minus some. The profile shows fewer than 350,000 clones, about 86% of them singletons. The sample comprised peripheral blood. The receptors originated from a woman aged 25-40 years with COVID-19, enrolled during active disease.

The rearrangement uses TRBV3-1 (or the pseudogene TRBV3-2) and TRBJ2-3; 7 nucleotides align to TRBD2. Germline assignment: CDR1 LGHDT and CDR2 YNNKEL (reference sequence). This CDR3 is 15 amino acids long. Losses at the gene ends were 3 bases for V and 4 bases for J; bases not matched to a gene: 7. The CDR3 DNA follows: TGTGCCAGCAGCCACCGGACTAGGGAGGCAGATACGCAGTATTTT. Translating gives CASSHRTREADTQYF.

Note on this clone: Other DNA sequences within the sample encode an identical CDR3. This chain connects TRBV27 to TRBJ1-4; D remains ambiguous. This CDR3 is built from 14 residues. The germline V and J ends were trimmed by 8 bases and 0 bases, with 10 bases remaining between them. Looked up from germline, CDR1 is MNHEY and CDR2 is SMNVEV (reference sequence). The CDR3 bases are TGTGCCAGCTCTTCGGTGGCAACTAATGAAAAACTGTTTTTT. Amino acids: CASSSVATNEKLFF.

This chain joins TRBV6-6 and TRBJ2-7, with 7 bases aligning to TRBD2. This CDR3 spans 15 amino acids. In germline, CDR1 is MNHNY, CDR2 SVGAGI (reference sequence). The V and J ends lost 0 bases and 3 bases, in that order; junction bases with no gene match: 5. CDR3 sequence (DNA): TGTGCCAGCAGTTACTCATCAGGGAGGGGCTACGAGCAGTACTTC. Amino acids: CASSYSSGRGYEQYF.

V is TRBV28 and J is TRBJ1-5; D gene ambiguous. CDR1 and CDR2 (germline): MDHEN, SYDVKM. Deletions cut 6 bases from V and 0 bases from J, with 12 bases between. This CDR3 contains 15 residues. DNA of the CDR3: TGTGCCAGCAGCCAACGAGGCCTTAGCAATCAGCCCCAGCATTTT. This encodes CASSQRGLSNQPQHF.

This clone was found a few times. This chain links TRBV9 with TRBJ1-2, with D unclear. V gave up 0 bases and J gave up 1 base, with 16 bases separating them. The CDR3 consists of 17 residues. Germline V gene sequence: CDR1 SGDLS, CDR2 YYNGEE. The CDR3 spells CASSVVGRANFNYGYTF. The CDR3 bases are TGTGCCAGCAGCGTAGTCGGGAGGGCCAACTTTAACTATGGCTACACCTTC.

This chain uses TRBV28 with TRBJ2-5, with 10 bases lining up with TRBD1. Germline V CDR1 and CDR2: MDHEN, SYDVKM. The CDR3 has 16 amino acids. V shed 3 bases, J shed 1 base, and the junction held 5 bases outside the gene matches. CDR3 residues: CASSFIGTGAQETQYF. The CDR3 nucleotides read TGTGCCAGCAGTTTTATCGGGACAGGGGCCCAAGAGACCCAGTACTTC. The whole variable domain, remainder taken from reference TRBV28 and TRBJ2-5, is DVKVTQSSRYLVKRTGEKVFLECVQDMDHENMFWYRQDPGLGLRLIYFSYDVKMKEKGDIPEGYSVSREKKERFSLILESASTNQTSMYLCASSFIGTGAQETQYFGPGTRLLVL.

This clone came up once. V gene TRBV12-3 or TRBV12-4 combines with J gene TRBJ1-3; D gene unclear. Between the trimmed V and J ends, which lost 8 bases and 4 bases, there was a span of 6 bases. This CDR3 has 11 residues. The CDR3 DNA reads as TGTGCCAGCCCCGCGGGAAACACCATATATTTT. It translates to CASPAGNTIYF.

This clone appeared a few times. This rearrangement joins TRBV4-2 to TRBJ2-5; 14 nucleotides match TRBD2. V lost 4 bases to trimming and J lost 7 bases; unmatched junction nucleotides: 14. The CDR3 is made up of 18 amino acids. Germline V gene data show CDR1 as LGHNA and CDR2 as YNFKEQ. CDR3 DNA: TGTGCCAGCAGCCGAATGTCTTTGACTAGCGGGGGGGCGGGGACCCAGTACTTC. This gives the protein CASSRMSLTSGGAGTQYF.

This chain joins TRBV10-1 and TRBJ2-7; 9 bases agree with TRBD1. The junction had 9 bases not matched to a gene; V was cut back by 5 bases and J by 4 bases. This CDR3 contains 15 residues. Germline CDR1 is WNHNN and CDR2 is SYGVQD (reference sequence). The CDR3 nucleotides are TGCGCCAGCAGTCCACAGGGGGCCCTAGGTTACGAGCAGTACTTC. It is translated as CASSPQGALGYEQYF.

The chain uses TRBV6-5 and TRBJ2-7, with D tentatively TRBD2 (6 bases). V was cut by 3 bases and J by 2 bases, with 11 bases left in between. CDR3 length: 14 amino acids. CDR1 and CDR2 from the germline V gene are MNHEY and SVGAGI. The CDR3 coding sequence is TGTGCCAGCAGTTATTCGGGGGAAACCTACGAGCAGTACTTC. Amino acid sequence: CASSYSGETYEQYF.